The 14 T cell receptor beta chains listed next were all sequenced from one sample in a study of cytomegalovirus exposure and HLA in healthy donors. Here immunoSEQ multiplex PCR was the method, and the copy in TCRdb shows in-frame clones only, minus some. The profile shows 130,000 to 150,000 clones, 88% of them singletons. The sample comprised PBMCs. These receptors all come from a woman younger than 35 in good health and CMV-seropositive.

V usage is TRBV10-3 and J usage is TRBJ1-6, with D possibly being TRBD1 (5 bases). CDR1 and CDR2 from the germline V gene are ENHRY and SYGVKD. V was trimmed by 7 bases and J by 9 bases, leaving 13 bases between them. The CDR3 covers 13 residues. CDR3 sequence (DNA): TGTGCCATCACCCTTGACAGAGGTTCACCCCTCCACTTT. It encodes CAITLDRGSPLHF.

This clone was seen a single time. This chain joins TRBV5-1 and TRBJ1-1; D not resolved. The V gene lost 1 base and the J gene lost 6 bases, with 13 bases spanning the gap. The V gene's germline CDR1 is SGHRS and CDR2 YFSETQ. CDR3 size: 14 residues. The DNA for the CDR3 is TGCGCCAGCAGCTTGTCTCAGTCTCCCTCTGAAGCTTTCTTT. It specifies CASSLSQSPSEAFF.

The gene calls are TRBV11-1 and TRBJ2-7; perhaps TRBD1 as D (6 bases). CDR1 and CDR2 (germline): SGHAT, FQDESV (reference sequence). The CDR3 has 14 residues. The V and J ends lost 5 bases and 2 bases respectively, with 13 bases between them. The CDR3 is CASSPSTGAYEQYF. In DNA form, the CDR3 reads TGTGCCAGCAGCCCATCGACAGGAGCCTACGAGCAGTACTTC.

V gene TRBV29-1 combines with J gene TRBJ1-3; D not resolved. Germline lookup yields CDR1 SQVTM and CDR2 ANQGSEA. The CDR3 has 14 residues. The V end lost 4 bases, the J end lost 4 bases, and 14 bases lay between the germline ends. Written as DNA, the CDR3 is TGCAGCGTTGGTGGTGGGAGCCGGGGAAACACCATATATTTT. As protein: CSVGGGSRGNTIYF.

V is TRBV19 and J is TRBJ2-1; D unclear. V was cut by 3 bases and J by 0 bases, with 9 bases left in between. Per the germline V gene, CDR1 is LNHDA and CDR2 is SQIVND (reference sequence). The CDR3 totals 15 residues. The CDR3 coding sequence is TGTGCCAGTAGTATGGCCGACAACTCCTACAATGAGCAGTTCTTC. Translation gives CASSMADNSYNEQFF.

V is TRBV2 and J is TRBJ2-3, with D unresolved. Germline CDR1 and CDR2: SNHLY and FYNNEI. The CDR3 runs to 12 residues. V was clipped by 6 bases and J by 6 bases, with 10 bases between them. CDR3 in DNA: TGTGCCAGCAGCGCAGACTCTGATACGCAGTATTTT. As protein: CASSADSDTQYF.

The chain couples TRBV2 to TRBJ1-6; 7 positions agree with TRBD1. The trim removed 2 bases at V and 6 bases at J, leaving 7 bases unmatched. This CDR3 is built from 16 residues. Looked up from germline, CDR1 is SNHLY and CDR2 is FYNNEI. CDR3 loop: CASSEIGQATNSPLHF. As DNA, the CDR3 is TGTGCCAGCAGTGAAATTGGACAGGCAACTAATTCACCCCTCCACTTT.

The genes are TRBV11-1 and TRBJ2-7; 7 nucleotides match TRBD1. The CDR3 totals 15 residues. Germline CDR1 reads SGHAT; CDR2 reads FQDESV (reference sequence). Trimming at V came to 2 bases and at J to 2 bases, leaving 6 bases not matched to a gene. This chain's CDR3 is CASSLPRDRPYEQYF. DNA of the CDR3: TGTGCCAGCAGCTTACCACGGGACAGACCCTACGAGCAGTACTTC.

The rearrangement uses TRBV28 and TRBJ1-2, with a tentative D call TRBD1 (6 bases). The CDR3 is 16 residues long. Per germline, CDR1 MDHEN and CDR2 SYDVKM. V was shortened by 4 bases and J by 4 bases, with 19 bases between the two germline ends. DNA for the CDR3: TGTGCCAGCAGTTCCCGTACACAGGGCCCTGGCTATGGCTACACCTTC. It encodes CASSSRTQGPGYGYTF.

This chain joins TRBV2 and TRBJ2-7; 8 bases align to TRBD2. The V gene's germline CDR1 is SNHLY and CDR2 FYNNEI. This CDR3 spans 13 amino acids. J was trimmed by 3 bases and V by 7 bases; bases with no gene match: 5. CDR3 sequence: CASMLAGSYEQYF. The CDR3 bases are TGTGCCAGCATGCTAGCGGGTAGCTACGAGCAGTACTTC.

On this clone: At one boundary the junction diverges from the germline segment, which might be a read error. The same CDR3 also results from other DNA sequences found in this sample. CDR3 nucleotides: TGTGCCAGCAGCGCGGGACCAGCCTACGAGCAGTATTTC. Protein sequence: CASSAGPAYEQYF. J is TRBJ2-7 and V is TRBV13; a possible D gene is TRBD2 (6 bases). CDR1 and CDR2 (germline): PRHDT, FYEKMQ (reference sequence). This CDR3 has 13 residues.

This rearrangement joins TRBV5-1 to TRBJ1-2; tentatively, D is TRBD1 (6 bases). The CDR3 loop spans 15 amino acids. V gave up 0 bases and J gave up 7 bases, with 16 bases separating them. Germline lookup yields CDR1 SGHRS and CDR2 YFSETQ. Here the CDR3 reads CASSLGPGEGFGYTF. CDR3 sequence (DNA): TGCGCCAGCAGCTTGGGTCCAGGGGAGGGCTTTGGCTACACCTTC.

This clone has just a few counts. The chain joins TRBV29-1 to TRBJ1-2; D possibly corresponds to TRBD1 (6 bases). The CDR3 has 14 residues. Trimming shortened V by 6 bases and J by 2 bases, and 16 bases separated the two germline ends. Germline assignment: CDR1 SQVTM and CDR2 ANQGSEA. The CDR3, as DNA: TGCAGCGTCGCATCCAAACAGGGAAACTATGGCTACACCTTC. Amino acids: CSVASKQGNYGYTF.

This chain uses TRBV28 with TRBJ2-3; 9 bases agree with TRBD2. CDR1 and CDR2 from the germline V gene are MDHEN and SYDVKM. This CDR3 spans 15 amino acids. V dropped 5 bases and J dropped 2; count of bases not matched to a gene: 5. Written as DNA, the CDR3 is TGTGCCAGCAGTCGAGCGGGAGGCCTCACAGATACGCAGTATTTT. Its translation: CASSRAGGLTDTQYF.